These 23 T cell receptor beta chains came from one sample sequenced in a study of shared clonotypes between healthy human individuals. The repertoire was sequenced with immunoSEQ multiplex PCR; TCRdb's copy has only in-frame clones and lacks some. Of about 1,500,000 clones listed, around 95% are singletons. Sequenced sample: naive CD4+ T cells sorted from blood. The subset: CD45RA+ positively selected. Every receptor here comes from a young man in good health.

This chain uses TRBV28 with TRBJ1-1; D possibly corresponds to TRBD1 (5 bases). This CDR3 spans 16 amino acids. Trimming took off 6 bases at V and 0 bases at J, with 17 bases between the two ends. The germline gives CDR1 MDHEN, CDR2 SYDVKM. As DNA, the CDR3 is TGTGCCAGCAGCCCCGGGGGAGCCGCAATGAACACTGAAGCTTTCTTT. It specifies CASSPGGAAMNTEAFF.

This clone has just a few counts. This chain links TRBV5-1 with TRBJ2-1, with a weak D call TRBD1 (5 bases). Germline values: CDR1 SGHRS, CDR2 YFSETQ. The CDR3 extends over 14 amino acids. Trimming took off 1 base at V and 4 bases at J, with 9 bases between the two ends. CDR3 sequence reads: CASSLRQSYNEQFF. The CDR3 DNA is TGCGCCAGCAGCTTGAGACAGAGTTACAATGAGCAGTTCTTC.

The chain links TRBV5-4 to TRBJ2-7, with D possibly being TRBD2 (5 bases). The CDR3 consists of 13 residues. Trimming took 1 base from V and 7 from J, leaving 12 bases between them. Germline CDR1 SGHNT, CDR2 YYREEE (reference sequence). The CDR3 DNA sequence: TGTGCCAGCAGCTTGCCTAGCTTTCATGAGCAGTACTTC. The encoded protein is CASSLPSFHEQYF.

Remarks on this clone: The same CDR3 is also encoded by other DNA sequences in this sample. V is TRBV18 and J is TRBJ2-7; 10 nucleotides match TRBD1. Germline CDR1 KGHSH, CDR2 LQKENI. The CDR3 length is 14 residues. V trimming: 3 bases; J trimming: 1 base; junction bases outside the gene matches: 0. The chain's CDR3 is CASSPGQGSYEQYF. CDR3 DNA sequence: TGTGCCAGCTCACCGGGACAGGGGTCCTACGAGCAGTACTTC.

The rearrangement joins TRBV6-1 to TRBJ2-1, with a weak D call TRBD2 (6 bases). CDR3 length: 15 residues. Looked up from germline, CDR1 is MNHNS and CDR2 is SASEGT. The V gene lost 4 bases and the J gene lost 1 base, with 11 bases spanning the gap. CDR3 in amino acids: CASSGNSGSYNEQFF. In DNA, the CDR3 is TGTGCCAGCAGTGGAAACAGCGGGTCCTACAATGAGCAGTTCTTC.

The chain recombines TRBV21-1 with TRBJ2-5; no check of the table's D call, TRBD1, against the DNA was made. TRBV21-1 is reported as a pseudogene. The CDR3 loop spans 17 amino acids. This chain's CDR3 is CASRGVLVGQYQETQYF. The CDR3 bases are TGTGCCAGCAGGGGGGTGTTGGTGGGACAGTACCAAGAGACCCAGTACTTC.

The chain employs TRBV27 and TRBJ1-2; D remains ambiguous. Looked up from germline, CDR1 is MNHEY and CDR2 is SMNVEV (reference sequence). The V gene lost 5 bases and the J gene lost 3 bases, with 10 bases spanning the gap. CDR3 size: 13 residues. In DNA form, the CDR3 reads TGTGCCAGCAGTCAGACGGCGGACTATGGCTACACCTTC. Translating gives CASSQTADYGYTF.

The CDR3 is CASSLSRSADTQYF. The CDR3 DNA is TGTGCCAGCAGCTTATCGCGATCGGCAGATACGCAGTATTTT. The chain recombines TRBV5-5 with TRBJ2-3; the D is unclear. The germline gives CDR1 SGHKS, CDR2 YYEKEE (reference sequence). The CDR3 has 14 residues. With 2 bases removed from V and 4 bases from J, the gap between germline ends came to 11 bases.

V gene TRBV7-8 combines with J gene TRBJ2-3; D is undetermined. Germline values: CDR1 SGHVS, CDR2 FQNEAQ. The length of the CDR3 is 16 residues. V lost 0 bases, J lost 0 bases, and 10 bases lay in between. Here the CDR3 DNA reads TGTGCCAGCAGCTTAGCCGGCGGTATTAGCACAGATACGCAGTATTTT. Its protein is CASSLAGGISTDTQYF.

A word on this clone: Other nucleotide sequences in the sample specify the same CDR3. The gene calls are TRBV5-1 and TRBJ2-7; D gene ambiguous. The CDR3 has 14 residues. In germline, CDR1 is SGHRS, CDR2 YFSETQ. Trimming pared 0 bases from V and 2 bases from J, leaving 9 bases between. Here the CDR3 reads CASSLGLATYEQYF. CDR3 in DNA: TGCGCCAGCAGCTTGGGACTTGCCACCTACGAGCAGTACTTC. Using reference TRBV5-1 and TRBJ2-7 for the parts outside the CDR3, the full variable domain is KAGVTQTPRYLIKTRGQQVTLSCSPISGHRSVSWYQQTPGQGLQFLFEYFSETQRNKGNFPGRFSGRQFSNSRSEMNVSTLELGDSALYLCASSLGLATYEQYFGPGTRLTVT.

The rearrangement links TRBV4-3 to TRBJ2-7, with 9 bases aligning to TRBD2. V lost 2 bases, J lost 3 bases, and 2 bases stayed unmatched. CDR1 is LGHNA, CDR2 YSLEER, per germline. The CDR3 has 14 amino acids. CDR3 amino acids: CASSQQAGGYEQYF. CDR3 coding DNA: TGCGCCAGCAGCCAACAAGCGGGAGGCTACGAGCAGTACTTC.

The rearrangement links TRBV19 to TRBJ2-3, with D unclear. There are 16 residues in the CDR3. Trimming removed 8 bases from V and 0 bases from J, with 18 bases in between. CDR1 and CDR2 (germline): LNHDA, SQIVND (reference sequence). The CDR3 DNA sequence: TGTGCCAGTCGATCCCCCGGTGGCCCTAGCACAGATACGCAGTATTTT. It translates to CASRSPGGPSTDTQYF.

The chain combines TRBV7-2 with TRBJ1-4; D gene unclear. This CDR3 contains 15 residues. V shed 5 bases and J shed 6 bases, with 16 bases lying between them. Germline loops: CDR1 SGHTA, CDR2 FQGNSA. The CDR3 sequence: CASSPRRIPDEKLFF. The CDR3 DNA follows: TGTGCCAGCAGCCCCCGGAGGATTCCGGATGAAAAACTGTTTTTT.

In DNA, the CDR3 is TGTGCCAGCGAACCCCAGGGATTCTATGGCTACACCTTC. It translates to CASEPQGFYGYTF. V gene TRBV28 combines with J gene TRBJ1-2; TRBD1 is a possible D gene (5 bases). Trimming removed 8 bases from V and 4 bases from J, with 14 bases in between. This CDR3 contains 13 residues. Germline V gene lookup returns CDR1 MDHEN and CDR2 SYDVKM.

The CDR3 DNA reads as TGTGCCAGCAGTTTTTTAGATACGCAGTATTTT. Its protein is CASSFLDTQYF. The V call is TRBV27, the J call TRBJ2-3; no clear D. V lost 3 bases and J 5 bases, leaving 3 bases between the germline ends. This CDR3 contains 11 residues. The germline gives CDR1 MNHEY, CDR2 SMNVEV (reference sequence).

The chain recombines TRBV5-1 with TRBJ2-1; the match to TRBD2 covers 9 bases. CDR1 and CDR2 from the germline V gene are SGHRS and YFSETQ. V gave up 4 bases and J gave up 13 bases; unmatched junction bases: 6. The CDR3 is 12 amino acids. CDR3 residues: CASSRDLAGQFF. DNA for the CDR3: TGCGCCAGCAGCCGCGACCTAGCGGGACAGTTCTTC.

The chain uses TRBV14 and TRBJ1-4, with D unresolved. Germline CDR1 SGHDN, CDR2 FVKESK. The CDR3 sequence is 13 residues long. V was cut by 5 bases and J by 3 bases, with 7 bases left in between. The CDR3 loop reads CASSDKANEKLFF. CDR3 nucleotide sequence: TGTGCCAGCAGCGACAAGGCTAATGAAAAACTGTTTTTT.

The chain is built from TRBV11-2 and TRBJ2-1; 11 bases match TRBD2. V trimming: 7 bases; J trimming: 5 bases; junction bases outside the gene matches: 4. Germline V CDR1 and CDR2: SGHAT, FQNNGV. There are 14 residues in the CDR3. The CDR3 sequence: CASMGLAVHNEQFF. The CDR3 bases are TGTGCCAGCATGGGACTAGCGGTGCACAATGAGCAGTTCTTC. Full variable domain (remainder filled in from reference TRBV11-2 and TRBJ2-1): EAGVAQSPRYKIIEKRQSVAFWCNPISGHATLYWYQQILGQGPKLLIQFQNNGVVDDSQLPKDRFSAERLKGVDSTLKIQPAKLEDSAVYLCASMGLAVHNEQFFGPGTRLTVL.

The J gene is TRBJ2-7, the V gene TRBV5-5, with a possible D match to TRBD1 (6 bases). Trimming removed 4 bases from V and 2 bases from J, with 19 bases in between. The CDR3 covers 16 residues. Germline V lookup: CDR1 SGHKS, CDR2 YYEKEE (reference sequence). CDR3 region: CASSPGQFLYTYEQYF. Here the CDR3 DNA reads TGTGCCAGCAGCCCCGGACAGTTCCTCTACACCTACGAGCAGTACTTC.

The chain recombines TRBV7-9 with TRBJ2-1, with D possibly matching TRBD2 (6 bases). The germline V and J ends were trimmed by 4 bases and 0 bases, with 16 bases remaining between them. The CDR3 runs 17 residues. The germline gives CDR1 SEHNR, CDR2 FQNEAQ (reference sequence). The CDR3 DNA reads as TGTGCCAGCAGCTACCCCAAAAGCGGGTCCTCCTACAATGAGCAGTTCTTC. This translates into CASSYPKSGSSYNEQFF. Full variable domain (missing parts from reference TRBV7-9 and TRBJ2-1): DTGVSQNPRHKITKRGQNVTFRCDPISEHNRLYWYRQTLGQGPEFLTYFQNEAQLEKSRLLSDRFSAERPKGSFSTLEIQRTEQGDSAMYLCASSYPKSGSSYNEQFFGPGTRLTVL.

The genes are TRBV29-1 and TRBJ1-1, with TRBD1 matching over 8 bases. V shed 4 bases and J 10 bases; nucleotides not matched to a gene: 11. Germline CDR1 SQVTM, CDR2 ANQGSEA. The CDR3 length is 13 residues. CDR3 region: CSVAGRGQFGAFF. Written as DNA, the CDR3 is TGCAGCGTTGCCGGCAGGGGGCAATTTGGAGCTTTCTTT.

This sequence joins TRBV28 and TRBJ2-5; TRBD1 matches 7 bases. V lost 6 bases, J lost 4 bases, and 5 bases stayed unmatched. CDR1 is MDHEN and CDR2 is SYDVKM in the germline V gene. This CDR3 contains 13 residues. The CDR3 region is CASSARQGETQYF. In DNA form, the CDR3 reads TGTGCCAGCAGCGCAAGACAGGGAGAGACCCAGTACTTC.

This sequence joins TRBV7-9 and TRBJ1-5; no reliable D call. The CDR3 loop spans 15 amino acids. In germline, CDR1 is SEHNR, CDR2 FQNEAQ (reference sequence). V was clipped by 1 base and J by 2 bases, with 9 bases between them. CDR3 region: CASSLGHSGNQPQHF. CDR3 DNA sequence: TGTGCCAGCAGCTTAGGGCATTCGGGCAATCAGCCCCAGCATTTT.